One and the same sample provided the 7 T cell receptor beta chains below, sequenced in a study of blood T cell repertoires in COVID-19. Assay: immunoSEQ multiplex PCR; the TCRdb copy retains only in-frame clones and omits some. This table has about 260,000 clones, approximately 90% appearing once. The sample was PBMCs or T cells enriched from blood (not recorded which). These receptors were obtained from a woman aged 25 to 39 with acute COVID-19.

The chain is built from TRBV27 and TRBJ2-7; TRBD2 matches 9 bases. Germline CDR1 is MNHEY and CDR2 is SMNVEV (reference sequence). CDR3 size: 13 residues. V lost 9 bases, J lost 2 bases, and 5 bases stayed unmatched. This chain's CDR3 is CASHVAGAYEQYF. CDR3 DNA: TGTGCCAGTCATGTAGCGGGAGCCTACGAGCAGTACTTC.

The V and J genes are TRBV5-1 and TRBJ2-3; weak D call: TRBD2 (6 bases). This CDR3 comprises 13 residues. CDR1 and CDR2 (germline): SGHRS, YFSETQ. V lost 4 bases, J lost 3 bases, and 9 bases lay in between. DNA of the CDR3: TGCGCCAGCAGCCTGGAGGGGACAGATACGCAGTATTTT. It codes for CASSLEGTDTQYF.

This clone has only a few counts. The V and J genes are TRBV10-3 and TRBJ2-7; 12 nucleotides line up with TRBD2. Germline CDR1 and CDR2: ENHRY and SYGVKD. The CDR3 has 16 residues. With 3 bases clipped from V and 2 bases from J, the junction kept 5 bases outside the gene matches. The CDR3 region is CAISEPSGRDAYEQYF. DNA of the CDR3: TGTGCCATCAGTGAACCTAGCGGGAGGGATGCCTACGAGCAGTACTTC.

J is TRBJ2-7 and V is TRBV19, with a possible D match to TRBD1 (6 bases). Trimming took off 1 base at V and 2 bases at J, with 6 bases between the two ends. CDR1 and CDR2 (germline): LNHDA, SQIVND (reference sequence). The CDR3 totals 13 residues. CDR3 coding DNA: TGTGCCAGTAGTATAGGGACAGCCTACGAGCAGTACTTC. Translation gives CASSIGTAYEQYF.

This rearrangement joins TRBV4-2 to TRBJ2-1, with 9 bases matching TRBD2. The germline CDR1 and CDR2 sequences are LGHNA and YNFKEQ. Unmatched junction bases numbered 23, after V lost 7 bases and J lost 7 bases. This CDR3 region has 19 residues. This chain's CDR3 is CASMQWAGQGTSRRNEQFF. DNA of the CDR3: TGTGCCAGCATGCAGTGGGCCGGGCAAGGGACTAGCCGACGGAATGAGCAGTTCTTC.

The V gene is TRBV27, the J gene TRBJ2-1; the D gene is possibly TRBD2 (5 bases). Germline values: CDR1 MNHEY, CDR2 SMNVEV (reference sequence). The CDR3 extends over 17 amino acids. V was pared by 3 bases and J by 3 bases, with 18 bases between. CDR3 loop: CASSFGFRSGSYNEQFF. CDR3 nucleotide sequence: TGTGCCAGCAGTTTCGGATTCCGCTCGGGGAGCTACAATGAGCAGTTCTTC.

V usage is TRBV19 and J usage is TRBJ1-5, with 9 bases lining up with TRBD1. This CDR3 spans 15 amino acids. In germline, CDR1 is LNHDA, CDR2 SQIVND (reference sequence). With V trimmed by 3 bases and J by 9 bases, 9 bases remained unmatched. CDR3 region: CASSMAGTGRGPQHF. CDR3 DNA sequence: TGTGCCAGTAGTATGGCGGGGACAGGGAGGGGGCCCCAGCATTTT.